The T cell receptor (beta chain) described here comes from a study of CXCR3-negative and CXCR3-positive naive CD8 T cells. Study conclusions and caveats: Relative to CXCR3-negative naive cells, CXCR3-positive naive cells had more hydrophobic TRB CDR3s.

UMI-labeled TRB cDNA libraries were prepared by 5' RACE. Using the 5' RACE reads, TCRdb records one entry per CDR3 protein without DNA. The sample shows some 54,000 distinct CDR3 sequences, and roughly 0.5% sits with its ten largest clones. As for this clonotype: The antigen remains undetermined.

What was sequenced was naive CXCR3+ CD8+ T cells from blood. Specified subset: CD45RO-CCR7+CD27+CD95- naive CD8+ T cells expressing CXCR3 (TNR3+). This clonotype originated in a human donor in good health. Some clones in this sample may be carry-over from other donors' samples.

This chain's CDR3 is CASSLGLVPREQYF. The gene calls are TRBV7-9 and TRBJ2-7; TCRdb lists TRBD1, though no DNA is available to test this call. In germline, CDR1 is SEHNR, CDR2 FQNEAQ (reference sequence). This CDR3 has 14 amino acids.